The present T cell receptor (beta chain) was sequenced within a study of PD-L1 blockade in urothelial cancer. Background on the study: Intravenous atezolizumab, 1,200 mg every 3 weeks, was begun by patients in about 2014. Prior chemotherapy ranged from 0 to 3 regimens per patient.

Data came from immunoSEQ multiplex PCR; TCRdb stores just in-frame clones and leaves some out. The sample has more than 85,000 clones; 87% are singletons. Time point described: pretreatment peripheral blood. Germline lookup yields CDR1 LNHNV and CDR2 YYDKDF (reference sequence). V dropped 0 bases and J dropped 2; count of bases not matched to a gene: 3. The CDR3 runs to 15 residues. This clone was counted once. This TCR was recovered from a man in his 60s with urothelial cancer. V usage is TRBV15 and J usage is TRBJ2-5, with 7 bases identical to TRBD2. The sample was PBMCs, taken around atezolizumab (anti-PD-L1) treatment. The CDR3 sequence is CATSRDGLEQETQYF. The CDR3 nucleotides read TGTGCCACCAGCAGAGATGGACTAGAACAAGAGACCCAGTACTTC.